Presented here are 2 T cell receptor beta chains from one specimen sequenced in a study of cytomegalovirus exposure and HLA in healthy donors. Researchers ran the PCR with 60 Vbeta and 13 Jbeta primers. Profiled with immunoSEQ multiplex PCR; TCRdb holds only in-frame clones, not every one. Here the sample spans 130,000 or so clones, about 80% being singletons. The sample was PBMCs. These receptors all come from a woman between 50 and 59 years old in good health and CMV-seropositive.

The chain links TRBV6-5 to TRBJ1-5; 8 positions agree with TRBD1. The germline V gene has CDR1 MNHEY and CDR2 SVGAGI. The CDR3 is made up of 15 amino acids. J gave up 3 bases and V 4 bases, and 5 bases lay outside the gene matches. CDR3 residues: CASSSLDRVNQPQHF. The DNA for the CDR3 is TGTGCCAGCAGTTCATTGGACAGGGTCAATCAGCCCCAGCATTTT.

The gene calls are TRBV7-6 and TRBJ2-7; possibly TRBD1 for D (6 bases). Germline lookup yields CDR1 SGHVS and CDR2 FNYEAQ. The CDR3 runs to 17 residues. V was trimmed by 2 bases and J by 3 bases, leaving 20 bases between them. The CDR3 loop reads CASSLSPPTNRDYEQYF. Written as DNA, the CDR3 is TGTGCCAGCAGCTTATCTCCCCCCACTAACAGGGACTACGAGCAGTACTTC.